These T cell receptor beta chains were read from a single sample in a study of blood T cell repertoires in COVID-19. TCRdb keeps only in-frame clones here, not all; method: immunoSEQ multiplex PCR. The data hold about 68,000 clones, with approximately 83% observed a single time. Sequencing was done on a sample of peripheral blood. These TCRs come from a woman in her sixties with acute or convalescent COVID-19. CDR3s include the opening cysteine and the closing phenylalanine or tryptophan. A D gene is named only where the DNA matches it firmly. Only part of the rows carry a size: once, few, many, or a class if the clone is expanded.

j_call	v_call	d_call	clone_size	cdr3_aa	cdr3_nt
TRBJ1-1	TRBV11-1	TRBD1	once	CASSQRQGKNTEAFF	TGTGCCAGCAGCCAGAGACAGGGAAAAAACACTGAAGCTTTCTTT
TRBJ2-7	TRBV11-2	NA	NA	CASSPAYEQYF	TGTGCCAGCAGCCCAGCCTACGAGCAGTACTTC
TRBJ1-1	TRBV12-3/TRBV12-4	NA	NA	CASSLIMYTEAFF	TGTGCCAGCAGCCTAATAATGTATACTGAAGCTTTCTTT
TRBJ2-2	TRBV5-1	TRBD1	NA	CASRGQGASTGELFF	TGCGCCAGCAGGGGGCAGGGGGCCAGCACCGGGGAGCTGTTTTTT
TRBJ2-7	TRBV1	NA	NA	CTSSHLAGGQSYEQYF	TGCACCAGCAGCCACTTAGCGGGAGGACAATCCTACGAGCAGTACTTC
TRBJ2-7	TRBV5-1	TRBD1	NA	CASSVGRQGLSYEQYF	TGCGCCAGCAGCGTAGGACGACAGGGCCTCTCCTACGAGCAGTACTTC
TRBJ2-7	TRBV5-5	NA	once	CASSVNRDLYEQYF	TGTGCCAGCAGCGTTAACAGGGATCTCTACGAGCAGTACTTC
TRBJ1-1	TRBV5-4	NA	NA	CASSLAGRSTEAFF	TGTGCCAGCAGCTTGGCCGGTCGGAGCACTGAAGCTTTCTTT
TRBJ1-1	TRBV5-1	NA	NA	CASSHDTGEPEAFF	TGCGCCAGCAGCCATGACACCGGGGAACCTGAAGCTTTCTTT
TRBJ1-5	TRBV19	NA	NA	CASSMQSNQPQHF	TGTGCCAGTAGTATGCAGTCTAATCAGCCCCAGCATTTT
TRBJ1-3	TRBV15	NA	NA	CATSGYRDQTPYIF	NA
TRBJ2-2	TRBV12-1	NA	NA	CASSSPVYRGPGELFF	TGTGCCAGCAGCTCGCCGGTCTACAGGGGGCCCGGGGAGCTGTTTTTT
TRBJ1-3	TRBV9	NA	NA	CASSAPRQSSGNTIYF	TGTGCCAGCAGCGCACCGAGACAGTCCTCGGGAAACACCATATATTTT
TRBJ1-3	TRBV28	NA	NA	CASSLPPLQVSSGNTIYF	TGTGCCAGCAGTTTACCCCCCCTACAGGTAAGCTCTGGAAACACCATATATTTT
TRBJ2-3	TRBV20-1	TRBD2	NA	CSASGTSGTQDTQYF	TGCAGTGCTAGTGGGACTAGCGGGACTCAAGATACGCAGTATTTT
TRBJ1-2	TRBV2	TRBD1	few	CAAKRRDRNYGYTF	TGTGCCGCGAAACGCCGGGACAGAAACTATGGCTACACCTTC
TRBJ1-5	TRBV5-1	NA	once	CASSLDSGVNQPQHF	TGCGCCAGCAGCTTGGACTCGGGGGTCAATCAGCCCCAGCATTTT
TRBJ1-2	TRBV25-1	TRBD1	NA	CASSAGQDYGYTF	TGTGCCAGCAGTGCAGGACAGGACTATGGCTACACCTTC
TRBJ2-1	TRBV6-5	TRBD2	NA	CASSYVSSGRIEQFF	TGTGCCAGCAGTTACGTGAGTAGCGGGAGAATCGAGCAGTTCTTC
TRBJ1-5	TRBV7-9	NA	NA	CASSLGGGYNQPQHF	TGTGCCAGCAGCTTAGGAGGAGGATACAATCAGCCCCAGCATTTT
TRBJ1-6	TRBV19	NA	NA	CASSIDRAGNSPLHF	TGTGCCAGTAGTATAGATCGCGCCGGGAATTCACCCCTCCACTTT
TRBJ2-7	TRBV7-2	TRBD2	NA	CASSRTSGGSYEQYF	TGTGCCAGCAGCCGTACTAGCGGCGGATCCTACGAGCAGTACTTC
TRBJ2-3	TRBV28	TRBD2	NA	CASSPPASGGVPDTQYF	TGTGCCAGCAGTCCCCCTGCTAGCGGGGGGGTCCCAGATACGCAGTATTTT
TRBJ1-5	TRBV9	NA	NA	CASSVDFSQPQHF	TGTGCCAGCAGCGTAGATTTCAGTCAGCCCCAGCATTTT
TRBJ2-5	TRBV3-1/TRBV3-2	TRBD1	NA	CASSRGTGAIQETQYF	TGTGCCAGCAGCCGGGGGACAGGAGCGATTCAAGAGACCCAGTACTTC